Each of the 14 T cell receptor beta chains below was sequenced from the same sample in a study of Ad26.COV2.S vaccination and SARS-CoV-2 variants. Only in-frame clones appear in the TCRdb table, and some are missing; sequencing was by immunoSEQ multiplex PCR. Seen here are about 680,000 clones, 89% observed once, and the top ten hold roughly 1.5%. Treatment meaning: roughly 20 received Ad26.COV2.S at low or high dose, single or two shots; about 5 received placebo; per-sample allocation not given. Sampling was performed 63 days after the first vaccine or placebo injection. The input for sequencing was peripheral blood, taken in a trial of Ad26.COV2.S vaccine versus placebo. These receptors originate from a person between 18 and 65 years old who received the Ad26.COV2.S COVID-19 vaccine or a placebo.

This rearrangement joins TRBV25-1 to TRBJ1-1, with D unresolved. The V end lost 0 bases, the J end lost 3 bases, and 11 bases lay between the germline ends. CDR1 and CDR2 from the germline V gene are MGHDK and SYGVNS. This CDR3 region has 15 residues. CDR3 in DNA: TGTGCCAGCAGTGAATACGGCCCCGGGGACACTGAAGCTTTCTTT. Protein product: CASSEYGPGDTEAFF. Full variable domain (rest looked up from reference TRBV25-1 and TRBJ1-1): EADIYQTPRYLVIGTGKKITLECSQTMGHDKMYWYQQDPGMELHLIHYSYGVNSTEKGDLSSESTVSRIRTEHFPLTLESARPSHTSQYLCASSEYGPGDTEAFFGQGTRLTVV.

This rearrangement joins TRBV29-1 to TRBJ2-1; D might be TRBD1 (6 bases). Germline V gene sequence: CDR1 SQVTM, CDR2 ANQGSEA. V lost 7 bases and J lost 9, with 19 bases in between. This CDR3 region has 13 residues. CDR3 sequence: CSAGTQQGGEQFF. In nucleotides, the CDR3 is TGCAGCGCTGGGACACAACAGGGTGGTGAGCAGTTCTTC.

This clone was seen a few times. This rearrangement joins TRBV24-1 to TRBJ1-5; D unclear. Trimming stripped 5 bases from V and 6 bases from J, with 13 bases between. The CDR3 runs 14 residues. CDR1 and CDR2 (germline): KGHDR, SFDVKD. The CDR3 sequence: CATSASGETQPQHF. The CDR3 DNA follows: TGTGCCACCAGTGCGTCCGGGGAGACTCAGCCCCAGCATTTT.

CDR3 residues: CASSLSRRRASTDTQYF. DNA for the CDR3: TGTGCCAGCAGTTTATCCCGGCGCAGGGCGAGCACAGATACGCAGTATTTT. The V and J genes are TRBV27 and TRBJ2-3; possible D gene TRBD1, 5 bases. The CDR3 length is 17 residues. Trimming left V 0 bases short and J 0 bases short, with 13 bases between. Germline CDR1 MNHEY, CDR2 SMNVEV (reference sequence).

The rearrangement uses TRBV19 and TRBJ2-1; D unclear. Germline assignment: CDR1 LNHDA and CDR2 SQIVND (reference sequence). Trimming took off 3 bases at V and 2 bases at J, with 5 bases between the two ends. The CDR3 has 13 residues. CDR3 sequence (DNA): TGTGCCAGTAGTATGTCGGCCTACAATGAGCAGTTCTTC. Its translation is CASSMSAYNEQFF. Looking up the rest from reference TRBV19 and TRBJ2-1 gives the full variable domain: DGGITQSPKYLFRKEGQNVTLSCEQNLNHDAMYWYRQDPGQGLRLIYYSQIVNDFQKGDIAEGYSVSREKKESFPLTVTSAQKNPTAFYLCASSMSAYNEQFFGPGTRLTVL.

The chain uses TRBV6-5 and TRBJ2-5; the match to TRBD1 covers 8 bases. V was clipped by 4 bases and J by 7 bases; unmatched bases: 5. Germline V gene sequence: CDR1 MNHEY, CDR2 SVGAGI. The CDR3 extends over 13 amino acids. The CDR3 DNA reads TGTGCCAGCAGTTCAGGGGGCGTAGGGACCCAGTACTTC. It is translated as CASSSGGVGTQYF.

The rearrangement links TRBV5-1 to TRBJ1-4, with a possible D match to TRBD1 (5 bases). V gave up 1 base and J gave up 4 bases, with 17 bases separating them. This CDR3 has 17 residues. Germline loops: CDR1 SGHRS, CDR2 YFSETQ. The CDR3: CASSLLGRKDNNEKLFF. The CDR3 DNA reads TGCGCCAGCAGCTTGCTGGGCCGTAAGGACAATAATGAAAAACTGTTTTTT. Together with reference TRBV5-1 and TRBJ1-4, the CDR3 gives the full variable domain: KAGVTQTPRYLIKTRGQQVTLSCSPISGHRSVSWYQQTPGQGLQFLFEYFSETQRNKGNFPGRFSGRQFSNSRSEMNVSTLELGDSALYLCASSLLGRKDNNEKLFFGSGTQLSVL.

The CDR3 protein is CASSFGTGAYEQYF. CDR3 coding DNA: TGTGCCAGCAGCTTTGGGACAGGGGCCTACGAGCAGTACTTC. The chain links TRBV7-3 to TRBJ2-7, with TRBD1 matching 10 bases. Germline assignment: CDR1 SGHTA and CDR2 FQGTGA. The CDR3 consists of 14 residues. J gave up 2 bases and V 3 bases, and 1 base lay outside the gene matches.

The V call is TRBV5-4, the J call TRBJ2-2; D unresolved. Deletions cut 4 bases from V and 8 bases from J, with 12 bases between. From germline, CDR1 is SGHNT and CDR2 YYREEE (reference sequence). This CDR3 is 13 amino acids long. The CDR3 region is CASSPLLRGELFF. The DNA for the CDR3 is TGTGCCAGCAGCCCCCTTTTGAGAGGGGAGCTGTTTTTT.

In DNA form, the CDR3 reads TGTGCCAGCAGCGCTAGCCCCGCGGGGACAGGTGCCGGGGAGCTGTTTTTT. This codes for CASSASPAGTGAGELFF. The chain combines TRBV9 with TRBJ2-2; TRBD1 aligns across 8 bases. CDR3 length: 17 amino acids. The germline V gene encodes CDR1 SGDLS and CDR2 YYNGEE. V was clipped by 3 bases and J by 6 bases; unmatched bases: 13.

This sequence joins TRBV12-5 and TRBJ2-1, with D perhaps matching TRBD2 (6 bases). The CDR3 extends over 14 amino acids. From germline, CDR1 is LGHNT and CDR2 FRNRAP. Trimming removed 0 bases at V and 5 bases at J, with 8 bases between. The CDR3 spells CASGLVRRDNEQFF. The CDR3 region has the DNA TGTGCTAGTGGTTTGGTAAGGAGGGACAATGAGCAGTTCTTC.

The table lists this clone with a few counts. The rearrangement links TRBV6-1 to TRBJ2-7; D gene ambiguous. CDR1 is MNHNS, CDR2 SASEGT, per germline. The CDR3 contains 13 residues. Trimming took off 1 base at V and 4 bases at J, with 8 bases between the two ends. CDR3 DNA sequence: TGTGCCAGCAGTGAAGAGGTTCAATACGAGCAGTACTTC. This gives the protein CASSEEVQYEQYF.

V and J are TRBV19 and TRBJ1-2; 8 positions agree with TRBD1. CDR1 is LNHDA and CDR2 is SQIVND in the germline V gene (reference sequence). The CDR3 consists of 14 residues. V dropped 3 bases and J dropped 8; count of bases not matched to a gene: 8. CDR3 in amino acids: CASSISNRGEGYTF. Here the CDR3 DNA reads TGTGCCAGTAGTATTTCGAACAGGGGGGAAGGCTACACCTTC.

The chain couples TRBV4-2 to TRBJ2-1; D is unresolved. This CDR3 has 15 amino acids. Between the trimmed V and J ends, which lost 8 bases and 6 bases, there was a span of 20 bases. CDR1 LGHNA and CDR2 YNFKEQ come from the germline V gene. CDR3 residues: CASSDGVGFLNEQFF. The CDR3 DNA follows: TGTGCCAGCTCGGATGGGGTCGGGTTTCTCAATGAGCAGTTCTTC.